This TCR beta chain stems from a study of T cells in Graves' hyperthyroidism and ophthalmopathy. There are many counts of this clonotype. Its antigen is not identified. Study results and caveats: Ophthalmopathy could be told apart from stable hyperthyroidism with a 13 V-J model.

Germline values: CDR1 SGHRS, CDR2 YFSETQ. The CDR3 is 14 residues long. The ends lost 4 bases at V and 2 bases at J; junction bases unmatched: 5. Diagnoses were established using clinical symptoms, serum thyroxine and TRAb, thyroid ultrasound and orbital computed tomography. The source of the PBMCs was about 10 ml of fresh peripheral blood. TCR beta CDR3 region amplification was performed from RNA transcripts. TCR CDR3 regions were first amplified by RT-PCR with HTBI primers. Each CDR3 protein is one row after TCRdb ran MiXCR on the multiplex PCR reads. The sample contains some 620,000 distinct CDR3 sequences, under 20% of which appear only once.

The origin of this receptor is a woman between 25 and 40 years old with Graves' hyperthyroidism. The V and J genes are TRBV5-1 and TRBJ2-7; TRBD1 agrees at 8 bases. Sample: blood. The CDR3 loop reads CASSPGQVTYEQYF. The CDR3 DNA is TGCGCCAGCAGCCCGGGACAGGTCACCTACGAGCAGTACTTC. Drawing the rest from reference TRBV5-1 and TRBJ2-7, the complete variable domain is KAGVTQTPRYLIKTRGQQVTLSCSPISGHRSVSWYQQTPGQGLQFLFEYFSETQRNKGNFPGRFSGRQFSNSRSEMNVSTLELGDSALYLCASSPGQVTYEQYFGPGTRLTVT.